Sequencing of this T cell receptor (beta chain) was carried out in a study of T cells in Graves' hyperthyroidism and ophthalmopathy. CDR3 length equals 14 residues. Looked up from germline, CDR1 is MNHEY and CDR2 is SVGEGT. Trimming removed 5 bases from V and 3 bases from J, with 11 bases in between. Amplification of TCR beta CDR3 regions was performed using RNA transcripts as template. The HTBI primer set drove a first-round RT-PCR of the TCR CDR3. TCRdb recomputed calls from the multiplex PCR reads with MiXCR, one row per CDR3 protein. The data show some 690,000 distinct CDR3 sequences, with about 18% seen just once and 15% to 19% held by the top ten. Each diagnosis was grounded in clinical symptoms, serum thyroxine and TRAb, thyroid ultrasound, and orbital computed tomography. Points from the study as a whole: From stable hyperthyroidism, ophthalmopathy was separated by a 13 V-J model. For ophthalmopathy, model prediction preceded onset by a median about 6.2 months. Most expanded thyroid clonotypes above 0.001 recurred in blood.

This clonotype was seen only a few times. No antigen is known for it. Sequencing input: blood. The source of this sequence is a man aged 45-60 years with Graves' hyperthyroidism. The rearrangement links TRBV6-2 or TRBV6-3 to TRBJ1-3; TRBD1 is a possible D gene (5 bases). CDR3: CASSAAGVGNTIYF. DNA for the CDR3: TGTGCCAGCAGTGCGGCGGGGGTTGGAAACACCATATATTTT.